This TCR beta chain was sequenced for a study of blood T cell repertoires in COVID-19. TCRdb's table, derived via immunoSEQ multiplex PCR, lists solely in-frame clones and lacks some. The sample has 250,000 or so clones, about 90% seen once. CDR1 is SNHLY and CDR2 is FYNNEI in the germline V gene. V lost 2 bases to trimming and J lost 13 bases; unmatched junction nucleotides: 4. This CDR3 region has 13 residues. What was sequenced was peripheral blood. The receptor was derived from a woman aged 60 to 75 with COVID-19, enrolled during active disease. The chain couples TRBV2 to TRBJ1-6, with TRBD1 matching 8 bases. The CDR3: CASSEIDRGPLHF. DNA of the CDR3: TGTGCCAGCAGTGAAATAGACAGGGGCCCCCTCCACTTT.